This T cell receptor beta chain was sequenced for a study of cytomegalovirus exposure and HLA in healthy donors. Study information: Roughly 85 million unique TCRs from HLA-typed donors made up an early data release. Study conclusions and caveats: Later on, an analysis found that several of the most significant clusters appeared to be linked to common viral pathogens, which included parvovirus B19.

The J segment lost 1 base and the V segment lost 5 bases, leaving 6 bases of the junction unmatched. Germline V gene lookup returns CDR1 SGHVS and CDR2 FNYEAQ. The CDR3 consists of 15 residues. About this clone itself: As yet, its antigen is unknown.

Primers included in the PCR were 60 Vbeta and 13 Jbeta primers. Some clones are missing from TCRdb's copy, which holds only in-frame ones; the method was immunoSEQ multiplex PCR. The data contain about 160,000 clones, more than 65% of them singletons. This TCR came from a man younger than 35 in good health and CMV-seropositive. The chain recombines TRBV7-6 with TRBJ2-5; TRBD1 matches 8 bases. Source material: PBMCs. The DNA of the CDR3 is TGTGCCAGCAGCGACGGACAGGGATCCCAAGAGACCCAGTACTTC. It codes for CASSDGQGSQETQYF.